This T cell receptor (beta chain) was documented in a study of T-cell reconstitution after alpha-beta-depleted transplantation in children. This clonotype was counted at least ten times. Its antigen is still unknown. In germline, CDR1 is LGHNA, CDR2 YSLEER. Unmatched junction bases numbered 0, after V lost 3 bases and J lost 2 bases. The CDR3 totals 14 residues. Unique molecular identifiers were used in preparing the TCRbeta library. In TCRdb, the PCR reads were re-called with MiXCR into one record per CDR3 protein. The sample lists 580,000 or so distinct CDR3 sequences; more than 20% were seen once. Study results and limitations: T-cell counts and diversity at one year post-transplant came mainly from newly produced T cells. Where alpha-beta T cells came from about two months after transplant was reportedly several hundred expanded graft clones.

Sequences were derived from PBMCs, mostly from graft donor cells, sampled 360 days after TCRalphabeta/CD19-depleted stem cell transplant. This clonotype was obtained from a boy less than two years old who had a stem cell transplant for acute myeloid leukemia, so the T cells may come from the graft donor. This chain uses TRBV4-3 with TRBJ2-7; 11 bases are shared with TRBD1. The CDR3 reads CASSQGQGAYEQYF. CDR3 sequence (DNA): TGCGCCAGCAGCCAGGGACAGGGGGCCTACGAGCAGTACTTC.